This is a list of T cell receptor beta chains from one sample in a study of blood T cell repertoires in COVID-19. Repertoires were generated with immunoSEQ multiplex PCR, while TCRdb's copy carries only in-frame clones and drops some. Of hundreds of thousands of clones listed, around 86% are singletons. Sample: peripheral blood. The receptor source for this set is a woman in her forties or fifties with COVID-19, enrolled during active disease. CDR3s leave out the opening cysteine and the closing phenylalanine or tryptophan. Not every row has a clone size; where given, it reads once, few, many or a size class.

clone_size	v_call	j_call	cdr3_aa
-	TRBV3-1/TRBV3-2	TRBJ1-1	ASSQVTGFGTEAF
-	TRBV19	TRBJ2-7	ASSIAAYEQY
-	TRBV21-1	TRBJ1-2	ASSKEWTGATYGYT
-	TRBV18	TRBJ1-1	ASSPLSAVSNTEAF
-	TRBV6-6	TRBJ1-2	ASSFASTGSYGYT
-	TRBV6-1	TRBJ2-7	ASSEGASGAYEQY
-	TRBV6-5	TRBJ1-5	ASSLGQNNQPQH
-	TRBV3-1/TRBV3-2	TRBJ2-7	ASSQDPRVGYEQY
-	TRBV4-3	TRBJ2-1	ASSQDGGRVNYNEQF
-	TRBV20-1	TRBJ2-5	SARGETQY
-	TRBV5-1	TRBJ2-1	ASSLVAGTYNEQF
-	TRBV15	TRBJ1-3	ATSRDKGQGASGNTIY
few	TRBV6-6	TRBJ2-2	ASGTSTGELF
-	TRBV14	TRBJ2-5	ASSPYGRAWQETQY
-	TRBV25-1	TRBJ1-2	ASSDRSQTGRYGYT
-	TRBV13	TRBJ2-1	ASSLKVGGTWV
-	TRBV18	TRBJ1-3	ASSIQGTGNTIY
-	TRBV4-2	TRBJ2-5	ASSSGGYETQY
-	TRBV4-1	TRBJ2-2	ASSQPNSHANTGELF
-	TRBV13	TRBJ2-2	ASSPRQRTGELF
-	TRBV7-2	TRBJ2-1	ASSLGFVAGARQF
many	TRBV5-1	TRBJ2-3	ASSGTTSGSTDTQY
-	TRBV7-9	TRBJ2-1	ASSLAAGGPVNEQF
-	TRBV27	TRBJ2-5	ASSLFSGGGLQETQY
-	TRBV19	TRBJ2-6	ASSIPRQRSGANVLT
-	TRBV6-5	TRBJ2-7	ASSYDRGYEQY
once	TRBV5-6	TRBJ2-5	ASSLAGRETQY
-	TRBV4-1	TRBJ2-2	ASSFPRAGRGGELF
-	TRBV6-2/TRBV6-3	TRBJ2-1	ASSGGPTNSDYNEQF
-	TRBV7-3	TRBJ2-7	ASSSLAVHRGEQY
-	TRBV3-1/TRBV3-2	TRBJ2-7	ASSQGGTQYEQY
-	TRBV27	TRBJ2-3	ASSLLTGVSTDTQY
-	TRBV5-1	TRBJ1-1	ASKDRENTEAF
-	TRBV19	TRBJ2-2	ASSVAGGPGGELF
few	TRBV6-1	TRBJ2-7	ASSEPVPYEQY
-	TRBV5-6	TRBJ2-3	ASSVAPNTDTQY
-	TRBV24-1	TRBJ2-1	ATSEPTSGRGGNEQF
-	TRBV19	TRBJ2-2	ASKNGLNTGELF
-	TRBV6-6	TRBJ2-7	ASSYAVESYEQY
once	TRBV5-1	TRBJ1-5	ASSPTGDRNQPQH
-	TRBV19	TRBJ1-5	ASSIDALRANQPQH
-	TRBV9	TRBJ2-1	ASSVGDRGLAGGHHEQF